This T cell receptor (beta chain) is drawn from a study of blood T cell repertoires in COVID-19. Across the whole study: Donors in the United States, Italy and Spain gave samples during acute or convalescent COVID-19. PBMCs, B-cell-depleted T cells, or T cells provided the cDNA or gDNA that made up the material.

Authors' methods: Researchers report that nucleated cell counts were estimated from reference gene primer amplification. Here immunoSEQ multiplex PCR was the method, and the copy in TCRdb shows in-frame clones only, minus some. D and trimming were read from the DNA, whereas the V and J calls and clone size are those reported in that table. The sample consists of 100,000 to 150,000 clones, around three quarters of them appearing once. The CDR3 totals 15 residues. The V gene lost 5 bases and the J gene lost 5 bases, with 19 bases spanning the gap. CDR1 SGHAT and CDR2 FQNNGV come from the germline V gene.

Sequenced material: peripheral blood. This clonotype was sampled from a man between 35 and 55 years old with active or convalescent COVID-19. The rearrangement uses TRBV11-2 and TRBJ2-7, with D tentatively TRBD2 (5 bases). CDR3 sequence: CASSREVFPQHEQYF. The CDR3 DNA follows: TGTGCCAGCAGCCGGGAAGTGTTCCCCCAGCACGAGCAGTACTTC.